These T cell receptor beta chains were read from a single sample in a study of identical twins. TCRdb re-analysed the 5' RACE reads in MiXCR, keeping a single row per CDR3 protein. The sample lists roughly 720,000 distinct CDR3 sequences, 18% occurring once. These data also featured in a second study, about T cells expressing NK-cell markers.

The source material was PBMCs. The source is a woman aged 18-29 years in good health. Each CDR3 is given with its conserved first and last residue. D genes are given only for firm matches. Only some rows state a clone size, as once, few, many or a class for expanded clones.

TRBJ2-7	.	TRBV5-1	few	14	TGCGCCAGCGCCCGGACGTCGGAGATTGTCGAGCAGTACTTC	CASARTSEIVEQYF
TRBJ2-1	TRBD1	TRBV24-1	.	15	TGTGCCACCAGTGACCCGACAGGGGCTCACAATGAGCAGTTCTTC	CATSDPTGAHNEQFF
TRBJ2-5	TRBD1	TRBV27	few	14	TGTGCCAGCAGTTTTGCAGGGGGCTTAGAGACCCAGTACTTC	CASSFAGGLETQYF
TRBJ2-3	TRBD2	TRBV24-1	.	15	TGTGCCACCAGTGATACGTGGGAGGGCCGAGATACGCAGTATTTT	CATSDTWEGRDTQYF
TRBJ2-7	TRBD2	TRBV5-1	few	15	TGCGCCAGCAGCGGGAAGAGCGGGAGATCAGACGAGCAGTACTTC	CASSGKSGRSDEQYF
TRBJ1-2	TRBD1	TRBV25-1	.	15	TGTGCCAGCAGTGAATACAGGGGGACCAACTATGGCTACACCTTC	CASSEYRGTNYGYTF
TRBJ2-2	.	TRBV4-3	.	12	TGCGCCAGCAGCCAAGCCTCCGGGGAGCTGTTTTTT	CASSQASGELFF
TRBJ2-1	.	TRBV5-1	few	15	TGCGCCAGCAGCTTGGATGGGGCAGGGAGAAATGAGCAGTTCTTC	CASSLDGAGRNEQFF
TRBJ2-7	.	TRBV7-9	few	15	TGTGCCAGCAGCCCAATGGGGGGTTTCTCCTACGAGCAGTACTTC	CASSPMGGFSYEQYF
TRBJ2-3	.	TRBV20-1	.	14	TGCAGTGCTCCCGTGGACCCGGAGCAGGATACGCAGTATTTT	CSAPVDPEQDTQYF
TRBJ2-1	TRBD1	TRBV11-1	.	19	TGTGCCAGCAGGTCGACAGGGGCTCACCCCGAGAGCTCCTACAATGAGCAGTTCTTC	CASRSTGAHPESSYNEQFF
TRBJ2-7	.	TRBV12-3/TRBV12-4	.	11	TGTGCCAGCAGTTTGGGCAGGAAGCAGTACTTC	CASSLGRKQYF
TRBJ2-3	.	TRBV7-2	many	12	TGTGCCAGCAGCTTTAGTGGTAGGGCGCAGTATTTT	CASSFSGRAQYF
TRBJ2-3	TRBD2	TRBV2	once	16	TGTGCCAGCAGGCGGGCTAGCGGGGGGTACCGGGATACGCAGTATTTT	CASRRASGGYRDTQYF
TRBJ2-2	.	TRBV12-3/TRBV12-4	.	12	TGTGCCAGCAGCTCGGAAACCGGGGAGCTGTTTTTT	CASSSETGELFF
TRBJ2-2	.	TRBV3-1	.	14	TGTGCCAGCAGCCATCACGTATCCACCGGGGAGCTGTTTTTT	CASSHHVSTGELFF
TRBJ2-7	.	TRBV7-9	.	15	TGTGCCAGCAGGGGGGACCCTCGGGTTGGCTACGAGCAGTACTTC	CASRGDPRVGYEQYF
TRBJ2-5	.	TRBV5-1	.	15	TGCGCCAGCAGCTTGGTTCTGGCGGAGCAAGAGACCCAGTACTTC	CASSLVLAEQETQYF
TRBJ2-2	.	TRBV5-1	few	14	TGCGCCAGCAGCCCGGGACTTAGCACCGGGGAGCTGTTTTTT	CASSPGLSTGELFF
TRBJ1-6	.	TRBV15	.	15	TGTGCCACCAGCAGAGCGGAGGGAAGGGATTCACCCCTCCACTTT	CATSRAEGRDSPLHF
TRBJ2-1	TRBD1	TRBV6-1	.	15	TGTGCCAGCAGTGAAGGTAACAGGGGAAGGGATGAGCAGTTCTTC	CASSEGNRGRDEQFF
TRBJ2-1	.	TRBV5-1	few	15	TGCGCCAGCAGAGCCGAGGGTGTCCCCTACAATGAGCAGTTCTTC	CASRAEGVPYNEQFF
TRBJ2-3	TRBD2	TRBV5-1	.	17	TGCGCCAGCAGCAATTCCCGCTCTAGCGGGGGGGAAGATACGCAGTATTTT	CASSNSRSSGGEDTQYF
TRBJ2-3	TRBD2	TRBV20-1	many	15	TGCAGTGCTAGCCCTCTAGCGGGGGGCACAGATACGCAGTATTTT	CSASPLAGGTDTQYF
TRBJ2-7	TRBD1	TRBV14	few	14	TGTGCCAGCAGCCAATACAGGGGTTTCAACGAGCAGTACTTC	CASSQYRGFNEQYF
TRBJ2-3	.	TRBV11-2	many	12	TGTGCCAGCAGCTTAGTTGGAGATACGCAGTATTTT	CASSLVGDTQYF
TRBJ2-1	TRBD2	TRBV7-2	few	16	TGTGCCAGCAGCCCTCCCGGGACTAGAGCCTACAATGAGCAGTTCTTC	CASSPPGTRAYNEQFF
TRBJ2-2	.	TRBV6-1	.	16	TGTGCCAGCAGGGGGGAGGGACAAACGAACACCGGGGAGCTGTTTTTT	CASRGEGQTNTGELFF
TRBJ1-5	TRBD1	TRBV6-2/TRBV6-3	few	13	TGTGCCAGCAGCGACAGGGGTGATCAGCCCCAGCATTTT	CASSDRGDQPQHF
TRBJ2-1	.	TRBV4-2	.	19	TGTGCCAGCAGCCCCCGGGGCGGCGCGGGGTATCCAAAGGGGAATGAGCAGTTCTTC	CASSPRGGAGYPKGNEQFF
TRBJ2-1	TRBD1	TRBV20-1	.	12	TGCACCACTTGGACAGGGGCAAATGAGCAGTTCTTC	CTTWTGANEQFF
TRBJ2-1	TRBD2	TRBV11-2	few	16	TGTGCCAGCAGCTTGTGGCGGGGGGACGCTAGAAATGAGCAGTTCTTC	CASSLWRGDARNEQFF
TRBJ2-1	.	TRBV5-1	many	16	TGCGCCAGCAGCCCTGGGACGGTTAGCTCCTACAATGAGCAGTTCTTC	CASSPGTVSSYNEQFF
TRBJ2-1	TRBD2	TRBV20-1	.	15	TGCAGTGCTGACCGGACTAGCGGGGGCTACAATGAGCAGTTCTTC	CSADRTSGGYNEQFF
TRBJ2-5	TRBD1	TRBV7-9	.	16	TGTGCCATCTCCAGCCCGGCAGGGGGCAAGGAGGAGACCCAGTACTTC	CAISSPAGGKEETQYF
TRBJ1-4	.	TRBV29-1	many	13	TGCAGCGTTGGAAGGGGAACTAATGAAAAACTGTTTTTT	CSVGRGTNEKLFF
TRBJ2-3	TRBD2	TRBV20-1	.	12	TGCAGTGCCCCTAGCGGGGGGGCTTCGCAGTATTTT	CSAPSGGASQYF
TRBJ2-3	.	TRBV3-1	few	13	TGTGCCAGCAGCTCTGGTGGGGCAGATACGCAGTATTTT	CASSSGGADTQYF
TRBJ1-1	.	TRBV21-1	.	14	TGTGCCAGCAGCACTCAACACGTGAACACTGAAGCTTTCTTT	CASSTQHVNTEAFF
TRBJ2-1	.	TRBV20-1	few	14	TGCAGTGCTTCCGGGACCGGGAGTTACAATGAGCAGTTCTTC	CSASGTGSYNEQFF
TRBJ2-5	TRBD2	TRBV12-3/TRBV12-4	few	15	TGTGCCAGCAGTTTACTGGCTAGCGGAGGAGAGACCCAGTACTTC	CASSLLASGGETQYF
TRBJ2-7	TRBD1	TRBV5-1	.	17	TGCGCCAGCAGCGGAACCCCAGCCGGGACAGGGGTCAGCGAGCAGTACTTC	CASSGTPAGTGVSEQYF
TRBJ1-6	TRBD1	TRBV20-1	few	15	TGCAGTGCTTACCAGAATTGGGACAGTAATTCACCCCTCCACTTT	CSAYQNWDSNSPLHF
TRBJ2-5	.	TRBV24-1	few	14	TGTGCCACCAGTGATGATACAGGAGGAGAGACCCAGTACTTC	CATSDDTGGETQYF
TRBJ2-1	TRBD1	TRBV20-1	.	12	TGCAGTGCTCCCGGGACAGGCAATGAGCAGTTCTTC	CSAPGTGNEQFF